Presented here are 8 T cell receptor beta chains from one specimen sequenced in a study of blood T cell repertoires in COVID-19. The method was immunoSEQ multiplex PCR; TCRdb's version includes in-frame clones alone and lacks a portion of them. The sample includes some 50,000 clones, 75% to 85% of them seen just once. Source material: peripheral blood. The origin of the receptors is a man aged 35 to 55 with acute or convalescent COVID-19.

This chain uses TRBV10-3 with TRBJ1-1; D unclear. Germline CDR1 ENHRY, CDR2 SYGVKD. The V end lost 0 bases, the J end lost 5 bases, and 16 bases lay between the germline ends. CDR3 length equals 16 residues. The CDR3 here is CAISESSVGSQTEAFF. Written as DNA, the CDR3 is TGTGCCATCAGTGAGTCGTCGGTAGGGAGTCAAACTGAAGCTTTCTTT.

The rearrangement links TRBV6-5 to TRBJ1-1, with 9 bases aligning to TRBD1. The CDR3 loop spans 15 amino acids. The germline V gene has CDR1 MNHEY and CDR2 SVGAGI. J was trimmed by 4 bases and V by 2 bases; bases with no gene match: 5. CDR3 sequence reads: CASSYLGQGATEAFF. The CDR3 DNA reads TGTGCCAGCAGTTACCTGGGACAGGGAGCCACTGAAGCTTTCTTT.

The rearrangement uses TRBV18 and TRBJ2-7; 9 bases are shared with TRBD1. This CDR3 spans 15 amino acids. CDR1 is KGHSH, CDR2 LQKENI, per germline. Losses at the gene ends were 3 bases for V and 2 bases for J; bases not matched to a gene: 5. The CDR3 protein is CASSPDRTGAYEQYF. The CDR3 DNA reads as TGTGCCAGCTCACCCGACCGGACAGGGGCCTACGAGCAGTACTTC.

The genes are TRBV6-5 and TRBJ1-1, with TRBD1 matching over 8 bases. The V segment lost 3 bases and the J segment 5 bases; nucleotides outside the gene matches: 11. This CDR3 region has 16 residues. The V gene's germline CDR1 is MNHEY and CDR2 SVGAGI. This CDR3 reads CASSYFSTGARTEAFF. The DNA of the CDR3 is TGTGCCAGCAGTTATTTCTCGACAGGGGCACGTACTGAAGCTTTCTTT.

The chain carries TRBV9 and TRBJ2-7, with 9 bases matching TRBD2. CDR3 size: 16 residues. Germline V gene lookup returns CDR1 SGDLS and CDR2 YYNGEE. Trimming cost V 0 bases and J 6 bases; bases outside gene matches: 10. The CDR3 here is CASSVGFVAGASEQYF. For the CDR3, the DNA is TGTGCCAGCAGCGTAGGCTTTGTAGCGGGGGCGAGCGAGCAGTACTTC.

The chain employs TRBV18 and TRBJ2-5; possibly TRBD1 for D (6 bases). Germline V gene sequence: CDR1 KGHSH, CDR2 LQKENI. This CDR3 is 14 amino acids long. Trimming pared 4 bases from V and 1 base from J, leaving 10 bases between. CDR3 bases: TGTGCCAGCTCACTAGGACAGACCCAAGAGACCCAGTACTTC. It is translated as CASSLGQTQETQYF.

The chain employs TRBV28 and TRBJ1-5, with TRBD1 as a possible D gene (5 bases). V was cut by 3 bases and J by 0 bases, with 9 bases left in between. CDR3 length equals 15 residues. Germline assignment: CDR1 MDHEN and CDR2 SYDVKM. CDR3 protein: CASSFTDSSNQPQHF. CDR3 coding DNA: TGTGCCAGCAGTTTCACTGACAGTAGCAATCAGCCCCAGCATTTT. The full variable domain, its missing parts supplied by reference TRBV28 and TRBJ1-5, is DVKVTQSSRYLVKRTGEKVFLECVQDMDHENMFWYRQDPGLGLRLIYFSYDVKMKEKGDIPEGYSVSREKKERFSLILESASTNQTSMYLCASSFTDSSNQPQHFGDGTRLSIL.

The chain joins TRBV29-1 to TRBJ2-7, with D unresolved. V lost 3 bases, J lost 6 bases, and 15 bases lay in between. The CDR3 loop spans 13 amino acids. Germline loops: CDR1 SQVTM, CDR2 ANQGSEA. The CDR3: CSVEETLGVEQYF. CDR3 in DNA: TGCAGCGTTGAGGAGACGCTAGGCGTCGAGCAGTACTTC.